A single T cell receptor (beta chain) is shown here with its context. The data were taken from a study of blood T cell repertoires in COVID-19. Whole-study context: COVID-19 samples, acute and convalescent, were from the United States, Italy and Spain. Sources were T cells, B-cell-depleted T cells, or PBMCs; the material itself was cDNA or gDNA.

In the authors' workflow: From reference gene primer amplification, estimates of nucleated cell counts were derived. Some clones are missing from TCRdb's copy, which holds only in-frame ones; the method was immunoSEQ multiplex PCR. From that table come the V and J calls and clone size; the DNA was used to work out D and trimming. The top ten hold about 10% of the sample, which has a few hundred thousand clones, about 86% seen once. The CDR3 has 16 amino acids. V gave up 5 bases and J gave up 2 bases; unmatched junction bases: 10. In germline, CDR1 is SGHNT, CDR2 YENEEA. Patients of the Seattle cohort, enrolled during active infection, were followed longitudinally.

The chain is built from TRBV11-3 and TRBJ1-2; 8 bases fit TRBD1. The sample comprised peripheral blood. The source is a woman aged 50 to 65 with COVID-19, enrolled during active disease. CDR3 amino acids: CASSPQTGTGNYGYTF. The CDR3 nucleotides are TGTGCCAGCAGCCCGCAGACAGGGACAGGCAACTATGGCTACACCTTC. Combining the CDR3 with reference TRBV11-3 and TRBJ1-2 gives the whole variable domain EAGVVQSPRYKIIEKKQPVAFWCNPISGHNTLYWYLQNLGQGPELLIRYENEEAVDDSQLPKDRFSAERLKGVDSTLKIQPAELGDSAVYLCASSPQTGTGNYGYTFGSGTRLTVV.